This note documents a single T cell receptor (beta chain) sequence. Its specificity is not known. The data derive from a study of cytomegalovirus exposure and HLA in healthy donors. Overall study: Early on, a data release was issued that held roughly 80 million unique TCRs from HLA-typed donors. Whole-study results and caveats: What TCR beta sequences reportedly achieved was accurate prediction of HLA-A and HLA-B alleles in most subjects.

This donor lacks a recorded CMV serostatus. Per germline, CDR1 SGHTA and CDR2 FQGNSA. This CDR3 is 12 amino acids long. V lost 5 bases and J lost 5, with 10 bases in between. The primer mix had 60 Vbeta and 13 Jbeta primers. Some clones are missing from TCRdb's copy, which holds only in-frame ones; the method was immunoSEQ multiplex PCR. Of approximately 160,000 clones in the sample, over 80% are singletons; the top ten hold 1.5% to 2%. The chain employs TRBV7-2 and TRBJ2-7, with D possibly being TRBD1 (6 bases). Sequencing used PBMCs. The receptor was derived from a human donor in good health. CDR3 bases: TGTGCCAGCAGCCAACAGGGTCACGAGCAGTACTTC. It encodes CASSQQGHEQYF.